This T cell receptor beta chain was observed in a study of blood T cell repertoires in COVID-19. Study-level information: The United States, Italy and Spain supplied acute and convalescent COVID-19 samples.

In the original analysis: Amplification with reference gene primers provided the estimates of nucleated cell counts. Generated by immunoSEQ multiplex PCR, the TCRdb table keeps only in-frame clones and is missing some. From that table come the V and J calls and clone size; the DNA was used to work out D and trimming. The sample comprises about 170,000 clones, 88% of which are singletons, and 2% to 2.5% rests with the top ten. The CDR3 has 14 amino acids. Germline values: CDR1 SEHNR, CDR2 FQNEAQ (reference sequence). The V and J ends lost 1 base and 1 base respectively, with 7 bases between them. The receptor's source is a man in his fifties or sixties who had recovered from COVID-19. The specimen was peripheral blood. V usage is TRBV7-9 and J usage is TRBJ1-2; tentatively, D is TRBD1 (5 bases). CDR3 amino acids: CASSLVDSNYGYTF. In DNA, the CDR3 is TGTGCCAGCAGCTTAGTTGACAGTAACTATGGCTACACCTTC.